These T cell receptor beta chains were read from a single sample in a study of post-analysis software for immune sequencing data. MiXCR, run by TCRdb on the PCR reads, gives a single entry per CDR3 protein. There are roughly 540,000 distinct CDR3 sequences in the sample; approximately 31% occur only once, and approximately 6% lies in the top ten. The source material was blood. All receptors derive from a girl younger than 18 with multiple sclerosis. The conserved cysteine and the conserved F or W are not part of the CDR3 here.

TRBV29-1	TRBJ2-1	SRAERGGAGYNEQF
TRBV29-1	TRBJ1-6	SVQGGGGTLH
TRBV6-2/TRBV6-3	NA	ASSYSPGDLQPEQY
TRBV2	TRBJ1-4	ASSMEYNEKLF
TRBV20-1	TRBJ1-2	SASLGAQTYGYT
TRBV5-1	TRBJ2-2	ASSPDSLNTGELF
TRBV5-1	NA	ASSPRAGARGEQY
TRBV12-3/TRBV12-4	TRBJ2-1	ASSPLPTEWSSYNEQF
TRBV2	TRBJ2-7	ASSAGPSLYEQY
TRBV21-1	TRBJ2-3	ASTTSGGIWGSADTQY
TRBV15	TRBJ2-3	ATSIRGAEDTQY
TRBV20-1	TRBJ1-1	SAVPGFPMGATEAF
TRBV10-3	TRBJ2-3	AISPSKSDTQY
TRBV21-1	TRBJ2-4	ASSANASERQY
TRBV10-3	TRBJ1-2	AISESTLPRGYGYT
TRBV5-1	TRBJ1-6	ASSLMWDRGNSPLH
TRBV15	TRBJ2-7	ATSSPGGRSYEQY
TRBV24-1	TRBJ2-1	ATSDRFYNEQF
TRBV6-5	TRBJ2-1	ASSYLKRGGTYNEQF
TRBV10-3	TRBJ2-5	AISDGRSGETQY
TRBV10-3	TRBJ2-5	AISDREETQY
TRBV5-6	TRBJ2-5	ASSRLDTNQETQY
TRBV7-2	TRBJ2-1	ASTTGAFSSGGGRGEQF
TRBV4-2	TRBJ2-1	ASSQGPGLAGGNEQF
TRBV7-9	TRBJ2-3	ASSLMVPSGGRTDTQY
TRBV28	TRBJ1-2	ASSSRDRTLNYGYT
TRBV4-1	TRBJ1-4	ASSQYRGQGEKLF
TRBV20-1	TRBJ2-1	SARKTSDSYNEQF
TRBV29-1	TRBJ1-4	SVRGQGWNEKLF
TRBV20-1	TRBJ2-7	SANGIHYEQY
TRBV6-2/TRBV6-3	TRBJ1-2	ASSRLGHSGYT
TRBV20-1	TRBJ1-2	SAIRDGPNYGYT
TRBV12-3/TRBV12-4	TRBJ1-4	ASSYRTGPDLNEKRF
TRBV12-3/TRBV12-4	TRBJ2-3	ASTLGCGRGTDAQY
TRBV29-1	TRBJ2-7	SVGTGERYKQY
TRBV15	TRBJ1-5	ATSRDRVLNQPQH
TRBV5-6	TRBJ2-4	ASSPRASNLAKNIQY
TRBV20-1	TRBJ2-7	SATDGESSYEQY
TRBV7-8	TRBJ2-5	ASSGNRGLGEQY
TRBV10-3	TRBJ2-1	AISEEGTSDDEQF
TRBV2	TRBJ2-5	ASSPGRGPGETQY
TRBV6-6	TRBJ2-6	ASTTGGANVLT
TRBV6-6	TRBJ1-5	ASSSVTYQPQH